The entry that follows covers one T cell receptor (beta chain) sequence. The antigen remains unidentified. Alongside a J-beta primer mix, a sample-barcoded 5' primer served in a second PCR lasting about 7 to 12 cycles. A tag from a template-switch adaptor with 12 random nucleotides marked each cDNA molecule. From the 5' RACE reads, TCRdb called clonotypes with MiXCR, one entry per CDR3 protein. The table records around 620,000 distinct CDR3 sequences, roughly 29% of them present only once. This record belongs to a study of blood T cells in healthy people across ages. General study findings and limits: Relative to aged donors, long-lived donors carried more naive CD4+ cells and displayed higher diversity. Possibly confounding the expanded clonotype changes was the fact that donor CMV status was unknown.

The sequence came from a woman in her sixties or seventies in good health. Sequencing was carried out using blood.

This CDR3 reads CASKLTGGDTQYF. DNA for the CDR3: TGTGCCAGCAAACTAACAGGAGGGGATACGCAGTATTTT. V gene TRBV6-5 combines with J gene TRBJ2-3, with D tentatively TRBD2 (6 bases). With 7 bases removed from V and 6 bases from J, the gap between germline ends came to 14 bases. CDR3 length: 13 residues. Germline V gives CDR1 MNHEY, CDR2 SVGAGI.